The following is a T cell receptor beta chain sequence with its context. V lost 0 bases, J lost 3 bases, and 10 bases lay in between. The CDR3 covers 15 residues. The V gene's germline CDR1 is MNHNS and CDR2 SASEGT. This record comes from a study of blood T cell repertoires in COVID-19. Study-level background: The study drew acute and convalescent COVID-19 samples from the United States, Italy and Spain.

Participants were aged about 18 to 100 years from about two dozen US areas. Membership in each cohort depended on participant-reported clinical history. Profiling relied on immunoSEQ multiplex PCR, and the TCRdb table lists in-frame clones only, not all of them. The sample holds under 300,000 clones, about 91% seen once. The receptor comes from a human donor in a cohort exposed to, infected with or recovered from COVID-19 (not recorded which). The donor label of this sample is uncertain. V usage is TRBV6-1 and J usage is TRBJ2-3, with TRBD1 as a possible D gene (6 bases). Sequences were obtained from PBMCs or T cells enriched from blood (not recorded which). In nucleotides, the CDR3 is TGTGCCAGCAGTGAAGCCAACAGGGCTACAGATACGCAGTATTTT. As protein: CASSEANRATDTQYF.